This TCR beta chain came from a study of cytomegalovirus exposure and HLA in healthy donors. Turning to the study itself: About 80 million unique TCRs, all from HLA-typed donors, were included in an early release of the data.

It was with 60 Vbeta and 13 Jbeta primers that the PCR ran. Profiled with immunoSEQ multiplex PCR; TCRdb holds only in-frame clones, not every one. This sample yields more than 95,000 clones, of which about 80% are seen a single time; more than 3.5% belongs to the top ten. CDR3 length: 14 residues. Germline values: CDR1 MNHEY, CDR2 SVGAGI. V was trimmed by 0 bases and J by 3 bases, leaving 8 bases between them. The clonotype comes from a woman aged 40 to 50 in good health and CMV-seropositive. The rearrangement links TRBV6-5 to TRBJ1-1; D gene uncertain. Input material: PBMCs. The CDR3, as DNA: TGTGCCAGCAGTTACTCTGGGAGGCACACTGAAGCTTTCTTT. Protein product: CASSYSGRHTEAFF.